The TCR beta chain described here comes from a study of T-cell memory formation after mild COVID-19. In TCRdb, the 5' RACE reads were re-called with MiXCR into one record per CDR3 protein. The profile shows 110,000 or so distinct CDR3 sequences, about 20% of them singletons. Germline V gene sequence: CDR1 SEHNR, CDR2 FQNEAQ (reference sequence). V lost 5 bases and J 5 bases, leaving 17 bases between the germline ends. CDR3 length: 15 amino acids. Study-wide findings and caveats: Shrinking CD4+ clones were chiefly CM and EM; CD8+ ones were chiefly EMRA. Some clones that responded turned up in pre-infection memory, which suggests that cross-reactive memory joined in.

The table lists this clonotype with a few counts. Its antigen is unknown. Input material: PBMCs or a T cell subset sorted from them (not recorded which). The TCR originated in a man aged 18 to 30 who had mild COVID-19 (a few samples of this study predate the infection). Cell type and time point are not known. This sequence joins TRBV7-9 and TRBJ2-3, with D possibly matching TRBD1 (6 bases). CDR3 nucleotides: TGTGCCAGCAGCAACGCAGGGGTCCGGGGAGATACGCAGTATTTT. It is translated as CASSNAGVRGDTQYF.